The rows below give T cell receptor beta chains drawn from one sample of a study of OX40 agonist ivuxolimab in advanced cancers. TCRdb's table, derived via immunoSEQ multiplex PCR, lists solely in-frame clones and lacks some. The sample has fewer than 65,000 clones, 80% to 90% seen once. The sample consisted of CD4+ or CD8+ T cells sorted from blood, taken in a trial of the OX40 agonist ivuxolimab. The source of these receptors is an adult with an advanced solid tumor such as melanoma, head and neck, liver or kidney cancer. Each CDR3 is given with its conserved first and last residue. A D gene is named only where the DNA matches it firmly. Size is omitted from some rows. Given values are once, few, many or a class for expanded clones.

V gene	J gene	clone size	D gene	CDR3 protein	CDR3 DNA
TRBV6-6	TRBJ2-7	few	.	CASSPMTGLGFSEQYF	TGTGCCAGCAGTCCCATGACCGGGTTAGGTTTTAGCGAGCAGTACTTC
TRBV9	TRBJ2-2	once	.	CASSVGQPNTGELFF	TGTGCCAGCAGCGTAGGCCAGCCGAACACCGGGGAGCTGTTTTTT
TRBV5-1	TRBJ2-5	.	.	CASSWGSQEETQYF	TGCGCCAGCAGCTGGGGGTCCCAGGAGGAGACCCAGTACTTC
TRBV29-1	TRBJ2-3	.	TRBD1	CSGVGTGGTDTQYF	TGCAGCGGCGTAGGGACAGGGGGCACAGATACGCAGTATTTT
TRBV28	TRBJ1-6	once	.	CASSDGYNSPLHF	TGTGCCAGCAGTGATGGCTATAATTCACCCCTCCACTTT
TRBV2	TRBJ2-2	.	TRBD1	CASRAGTGDTGELFF	TGTGCCAGCAGGGCCGGGACAGGAGACACCGGGGAGCTGTTTTTT
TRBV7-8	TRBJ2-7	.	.	CASSLNSGGTYEQYF	TGTGCCAGCAGCTTAAATAGTGGGGGAACCTACGAGCAGTACTTC
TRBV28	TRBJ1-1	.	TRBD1	CASSFTRGRMNTEAFF	TGTGCCAGCAGTTTTACGAGGGGGCGGATGAACACTGAAGCTTTCTTT
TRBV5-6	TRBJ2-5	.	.	CASSFWDQETQYF	TGTGCCAGCAGCTTTTGGGATCAAGAGACCCAGTACTTC
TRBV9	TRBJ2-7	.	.	CASSVGPGREQYF	TGTGCCAGCAGCGTAGGTCCCGGGCGCGAGCAGTACTTC
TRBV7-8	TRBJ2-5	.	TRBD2	CASSFLSGGGPKETQYF	TGTGCCAGCAGCTTTTTAAGCGGGGGGGGTCCTAAAGAGACCCAGTACTTC
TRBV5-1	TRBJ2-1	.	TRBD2	CASSRTRLDEQFF	TGCGCCAGCAGCCGGACTAGGTTGGATGAGCAGTTCTTC
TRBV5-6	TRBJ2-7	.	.	CASTRGAFKEQYF	TGTGCCAGCACCAGGGGAGCCTTTAAAGAGCAGTACTTC
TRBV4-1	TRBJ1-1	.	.	CASRQLRMNTEAFF	TGCGCCAGCAGACAACTTAGGATGAACACTGAAGCTTTCTTT
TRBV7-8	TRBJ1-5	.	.	CASSPSGRGSNQPQHF	TGTGCCAGCAGCCCAAGCGGACGGGGCAGCAATCAGCCCCAGCATTTT
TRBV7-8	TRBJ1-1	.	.	CASTGDTEAFF	TGTGCCAGCACGGGGGACACTGAAGCTTTCTTT
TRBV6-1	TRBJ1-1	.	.	CASERGLETEAFF	TGTGCCAGCGAAAGGGGCTTGGAGACTGAAGCTTTCTTT
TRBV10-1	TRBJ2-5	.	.	CASRRDPGPNPQYF	TGCGCCAGCAGGCGAGATCCGGGCCCAAACCCCCAGTACTTC
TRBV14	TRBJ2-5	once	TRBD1	CASSQGPGGTQYF	TGTGCCAGCAGCCAAGGCCCAGGGGGGACCCAGTACTTC
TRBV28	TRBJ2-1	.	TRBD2	CASSLWRGDQRPYNEQFF	TGTGCCAGCAGTTTGTGGCGGGGGGATCAAAGGCCCTACAATGAGCAGTTCTTC
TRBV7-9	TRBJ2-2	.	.	CASSLDLYSGELFF	TGTGCCAGCAGCTTAGATCTGTATTCCGGGGAGCTGTTTTTT
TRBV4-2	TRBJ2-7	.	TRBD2	CASSQLSGDSYEQYF	TGTGCCAGCAGCCAACTGAGCGGGGACTCCTACGAGCAGTACTTC
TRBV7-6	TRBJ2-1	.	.	CASSLFASNNEQFF	TGTGCCAGCAGCTTATTCGCTAGTAACAATGAGCAGTTCTTC
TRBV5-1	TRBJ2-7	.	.	CASSRTDYEQYF	TGCGCCAGCAGCCGGACAGACTACGAGCAGTACTTC
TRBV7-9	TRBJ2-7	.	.	CASSLDGSSYEQYF	TGTGCCAGCAGCTTAGACGGGAGCTCCTACGAGCAGTACTTC
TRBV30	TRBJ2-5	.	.	CASGHSTVSETQYF	TGTGCCTCCGGACACTCTACAGTTTCGGAGACCCAGTACTTC
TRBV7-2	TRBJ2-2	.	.	CASSAFRTGEGVGELFF	TGTGCCAGCAGCGCGTTTCGGACGGGAGAAGGGGTCGGGGAGCTGTTTTTT
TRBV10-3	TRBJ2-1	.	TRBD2	CAISESRGTSGRSSYNEQFF	TGTGCCATCAGTGAGTCGAGGGGGACTAGCGGGAGGTCCTCCTACAATGAGCAGTTCTTC
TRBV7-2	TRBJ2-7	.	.	CASSLVSDGPYEQYF	TGTGCCAGCAGCTTAGTCTCGGACGGACCCTACGAGCAGTACTTC
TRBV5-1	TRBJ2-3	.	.	CASSLGLYTDTQYF	TGCGCCAGCAGCTTGGGACTTTACACAGATACGCAGTATTTT
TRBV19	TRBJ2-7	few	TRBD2	CASSSSSSGSYEQYF	TGTGCCAGTAGTAGTTCGTCTAGCGGGAGCTACGAGCAGTACTTC
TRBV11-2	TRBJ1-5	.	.	CASSLTGLNQPQHF	TGTGCCAGCAGCTTAACAGGCTTGAATCAGCCCCAGCATTTT
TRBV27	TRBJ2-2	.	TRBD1	CASSLFGVGTGSHSGELFF	TGTGCCAGCAGTTTATTCGGCGTGGGGACAGGTTCTCACTCCGGGGAGCTGTTTTTT
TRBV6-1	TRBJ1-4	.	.	CASSEARPGGNEKLFF	TGTGCCAGCAGTGAAGCCAGGCCGGGGGGGAATGAAAAACTGTTTTTT
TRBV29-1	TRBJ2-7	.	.	CSVGNRYEQYF	TGCAGCGTGGGAAACCGCTACGAGCAGTACTTC
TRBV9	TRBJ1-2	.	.	CASSVGQGNYGYTF	TGTGCCAGCAGCGTTGGGCAGGGAAACTATGGCTACACCTTC
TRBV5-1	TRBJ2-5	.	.	CASRRRTQETQYF	TGCGCCAGCAGACGTCGGACGCAAGAGACCCAGTACTTC
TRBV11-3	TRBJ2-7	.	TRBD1	CASSFDRDHEQYF	TGTGCCAGCAGTTTTGACAGGGACCACGAGCAGTACTTC
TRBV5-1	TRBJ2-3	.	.	CASSPSLTDTQYF	TGCGCCAGCAGCCCGTCCCTAACAGATACGCAGTATTTT
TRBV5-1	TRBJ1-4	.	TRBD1	CASSLATDRGEKLFF	TGCGCCAGCAGCTTGGCCACGGACAGGGGCGAAAAACTGTTTTTT
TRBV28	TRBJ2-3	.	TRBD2	CASSLWGTLAGFTDTQYF	TGTGCCAGCAGTTTATGGGGAACTCTAGCGGGGTTCACAGATACGCAGTATTTT
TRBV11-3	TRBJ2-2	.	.	CASSLDLPLGPNTGELFF	TGTGCCAGCAGCTTAGATCTCCCTCTGGGACCGAACACCGGGGAGCTGTTTTTT
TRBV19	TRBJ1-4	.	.	CASSINGGAANEKLFF	TGTGCCAGTAGTATAAATGGGGGAGCGGCTAATGAAAAACTGTTTTTT
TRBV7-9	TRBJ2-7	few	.	CASSPPGTWRYEQYF	TGTGCCAGCAGCCCACCCGGGACCTGGAGGTACGAGCAGTACTTC